The 8 T cell receptor beta chains given below trace back to one sample, sequenced in a study of spatial heterogeneity in lung cancer. Each CDR3 protein gets one entry after TCRdb re-called the 5' RACE reads with MiXCR. The sample gives over 45,000 distinct CDR3 sequences, 12% of which show up once; roughly a third is in the top ten. Time point here: blood at routine non-recurrence follow-up after resection. The sample consisted of PBMCs, taken at follow-up. These receptors all stem from a male donor with early-stage non-small cell lung cancer.

The rearrangement links TRBV7-8 to TRBJ1-1; D might be TRBD1 (6 bases). The CDR3 spans 16 residues. Germline lookup yields CDR1 SGHVS and CDR2 FQNEAQ. The germline V and J ends were trimmed by 0 bases and 4 bases, with 15 bases remaining between them. Here the CDR3 reads CASSLAPIQGGTEAFF. CDR3 sequence (DNA): TGTGCCAGCAGCTTAGCCCCAATACAGGGAGGCACTGAAGCTTTCTTT.

This clonotype was counted ten times or more. V gene TRBV5-1 combines with J gene TRBJ2-5; D is unclear. The V and J ends lost 5 bases and 1 base respectively, with 15 bases between them. Germline loops: CDR1 SGHRS, CDR2 YFSETQ. This CDR3 spans 15 amino acids. The DNA for the CDR3 is TGCGCCAGCAGTACGGACGCCGGGCCCCAAGAGACCCAGTACTTC. Its protein product is CASSTDAGPQETQYF.

This clonotype was found many times. The J gene is TRBJ2-5, the V gene TRBV27; D might be TRBD1 (6 bases). The V and J ends lost 3 bases and 4 bases respectively, with 6 bases between them. Germline V gene data show CDR1 as MNHEY and CDR2 as SMNVEV (reference sequence). The CDR3 totals 12 residues. The CDR3 protein is CASSFRGETQYF. The CDR3, as DNA: TGTGCCAGCAGTTTCAGGGGAGAGACCCAGTACTTC.

This clonotype was detected many times. V usage is TRBV11-2 and J usage is TRBJ1-2; D is undetermined. Germline V gene sequence: CDR1 SGHAT, CDR2 FQNNGV. Trimming took 1 base from V and 8 from J, leaving 14 bases between them. This CDR3 contains 14 residues. The CDR3 DNA follows: TGTGCCAGCAGCTTAGGCCCACAATCTAGGGGCTACACCTTC. Translation gives CASSLGPQSRGYTF.

This chain uses TRBV5-1 with TRBJ1-1, with 7 bases lining up with TRBD1. Germline loops: CDR1 SGHRS, CDR2 YFSETQ. This CDR3 spans 14 amino acids. The ends lost 1 base at V and 3 bases at J; junction bases unmatched: 3. The CDR3 nucleotides are TGCGCCAGCAGCTTGAACAGGGGATACACTGAAGCTTTCTTT. Its protein product is CASSLNRGYTEAFF.

This clonotype turned up a few times. This rearrangement joins TRBV20-1 to TRBJ2-1, with 9 bases lining up with TRBD2. Germline CDR1 and CDR2: DFQATT and SNEGSKA (reference sequence). Trimming at V came to 1 base and at J to 5 bases, leaving 6 bases not matched to a gene. This CDR3 has 15 residues. The CDR3 protein is CSARAPSGENNEQFF. Written as DNA, the CDR3 is TGCAGTGCTAGAGCTCCTAGCGGGGAAAACAATGAGCAGTTCTTC.

This clonotype was seen ten or more times. This chain links TRBV5-4 with TRBJ2-5; tentative D call: TRBD1 (6 bases). Germline V gene sequence: CDR1 SGHNT, CDR2 YYREEE (reference sequence). This CDR3 region has 14 residues. Trimming removed 1 base from V and 3 bases from J, with 10 bases in between. The CDR3 reads CASSLTGNEETQYF. The CDR3 DNA reads as TGTGCCAGCAGCTTGACAGGGAATGAAGAGACCCAGTACTTC.

This clonotype appeared many times. The rearrangement links TRBV27 to TRBJ1-5; a weak D match, TRBD1 (5 bases). Germline CDR1 reads MNHEY; CDR2 reads SMNVEV (reference sequence). The CDR3 is made up of 14 amino acids. Trimming took 2 bases from V and 5 from J, leaving 10 bases between them. CDR3 amino acids: CASSLKGGDQPQHF. The CDR3 DNA follows: TGTGCCAGCAGTTTAAAGGGAGGGGATCAGCCCCAGCATTTT.